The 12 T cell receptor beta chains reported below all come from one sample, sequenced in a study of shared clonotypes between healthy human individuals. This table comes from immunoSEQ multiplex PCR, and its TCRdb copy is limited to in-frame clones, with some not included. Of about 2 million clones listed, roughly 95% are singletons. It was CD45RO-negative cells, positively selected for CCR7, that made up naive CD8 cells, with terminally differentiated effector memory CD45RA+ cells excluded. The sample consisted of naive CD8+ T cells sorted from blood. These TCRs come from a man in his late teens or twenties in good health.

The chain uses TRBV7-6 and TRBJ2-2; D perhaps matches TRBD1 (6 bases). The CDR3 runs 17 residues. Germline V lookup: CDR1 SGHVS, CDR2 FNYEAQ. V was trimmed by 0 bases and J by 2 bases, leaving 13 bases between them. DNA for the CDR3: TGTGCCAGCAGCTTAGCGCGGGCAGGGGTTAACACCGGGGAGCTGTTTTTT. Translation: CASSLARAGVNTGELFF.

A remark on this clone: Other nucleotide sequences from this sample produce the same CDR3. Here the CDR3 reads CASSQGGTGELFF. The CDR3 DNA is TGCGCCAGCAGCCAAGGGGGCACCGGGGAGCTGTTTTTT. The chain links TRBV4-3 to TRBJ2-2; unclear D gene. The germline V gene encodes CDR1 LGHNA and CDR2 YSLEER. This CDR3 spans 13 amino acids. Trimming stripped 1 base from V and 4 bases from J, with 4 bases between.

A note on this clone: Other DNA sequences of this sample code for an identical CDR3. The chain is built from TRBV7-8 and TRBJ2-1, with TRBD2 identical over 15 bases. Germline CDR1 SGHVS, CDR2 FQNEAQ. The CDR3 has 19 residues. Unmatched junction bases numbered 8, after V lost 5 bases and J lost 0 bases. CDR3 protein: CASSLGLAGGPSSYNEQFF. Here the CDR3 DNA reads TGTGCCAGCAGCCTGGGACTAGCGGGAGGCCCGAGCTCCTACAATGAGCAGTTCTTC.

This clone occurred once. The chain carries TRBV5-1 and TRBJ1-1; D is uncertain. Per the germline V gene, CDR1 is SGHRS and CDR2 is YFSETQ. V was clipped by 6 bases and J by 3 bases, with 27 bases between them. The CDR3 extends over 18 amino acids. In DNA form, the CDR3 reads TGCGCCAGCATCCCAAGTCCCCGGGTTGTGGGAAGGGACACTGAAGCTTTCTTT. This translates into CASIPSPRVVGRDTEAFF.

CDR3 bases: TGTGCCAGCAGCCCCAATGTGGCGTCCTACGAGCAGTACTTC. This codes for CASSPNVASYEQYF. V gene TRBV5-5 combines with J gene TRBJ2-7, with unresolved D. The CDR3 covers 14 residues. Looked up from germline, CDR1 is SGHKS and CDR2 is YYEKEE (reference sequence). Trimming took 4 bases from V and 1 from J, leaving 12 bases between them. The whole variable domain, filled in from reference TRBV5-5 and TRBJ2-7, reads DAGVTQSPTHLIKTRGQQVTLRCSPISGHKSVSWYQQVLGQGPQFIFQYYEKEERGRGNFPDRFSARQFPNYSSELNVNALLLGDSALYLCASSPNVASYEQYFGPGTRLTVT.

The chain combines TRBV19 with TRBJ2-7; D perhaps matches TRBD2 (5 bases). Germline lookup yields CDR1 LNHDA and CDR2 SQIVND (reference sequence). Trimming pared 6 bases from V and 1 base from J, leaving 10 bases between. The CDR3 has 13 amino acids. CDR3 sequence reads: CASSPGKSYEQYF. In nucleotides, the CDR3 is TGTGCCAGTAGCCCCGGGAAATCCTACGAGCAGTACTTC.

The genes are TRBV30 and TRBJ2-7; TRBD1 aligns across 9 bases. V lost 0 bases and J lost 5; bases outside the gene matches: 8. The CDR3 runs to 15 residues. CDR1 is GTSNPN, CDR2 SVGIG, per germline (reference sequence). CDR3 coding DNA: TGTGCCTGGAGTGTTGGGACAGGGAGTTTAGACGAGCAGTACTTC. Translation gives CAWSVGTGSLDEQYF.

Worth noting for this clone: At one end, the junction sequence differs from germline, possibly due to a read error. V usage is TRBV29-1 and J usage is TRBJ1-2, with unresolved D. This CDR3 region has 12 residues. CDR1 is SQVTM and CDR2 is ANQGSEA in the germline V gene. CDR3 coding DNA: TGCAGCGTTGAAGACAGCCGTTATGGCTGCACCTTC. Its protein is CSVEDSRYGCTF.

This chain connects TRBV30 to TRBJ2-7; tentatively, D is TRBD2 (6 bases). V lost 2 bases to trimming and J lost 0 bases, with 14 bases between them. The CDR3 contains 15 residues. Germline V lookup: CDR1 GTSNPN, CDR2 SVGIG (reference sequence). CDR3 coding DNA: TGTGCCTGGAGTAGTCCCCGGGGGAGCTCCTACGAGCAGTACTTC. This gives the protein CAWSSPRGSSYEQYF. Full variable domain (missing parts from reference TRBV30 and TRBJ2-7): SQTIHQWPATLVQPVGSPLSLECTVEGTSNPNLYWYRQAAGRGLQLLFYSVGIGQISSEVPQNLSASRPQDRQFILSSKKLLLSDSGFYLCAWSSPRGSSYEQYFGPGTRLTVT.

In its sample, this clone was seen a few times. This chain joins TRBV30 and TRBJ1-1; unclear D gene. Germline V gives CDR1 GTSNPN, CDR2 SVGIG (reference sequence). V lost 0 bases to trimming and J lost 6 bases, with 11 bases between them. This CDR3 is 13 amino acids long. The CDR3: CAWSVWGDPEAFF. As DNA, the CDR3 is TGTGCCTGGAGTGTATGGGGAGACCCTGAAGCTTTCTTT.

The chain's CDR3 is CASSLELAGGITYNEQFF. CDR3 DNA sequence: TGTGCCAGCAGCTTGGAGTTAGCGGGGGGCATCACCTACAATGAGCAGTTCTTC. The rearrangement joins TRBV11-2 to TRBJ2-1; TRBD2 agrees at 10 bases. The CDR3 covers 18 residues. With V trimmed by 3 bases and J by 2 bases, 10 bases remained unmatched. Germline CDR1 SGHAT, CDR2 FQNNGV.

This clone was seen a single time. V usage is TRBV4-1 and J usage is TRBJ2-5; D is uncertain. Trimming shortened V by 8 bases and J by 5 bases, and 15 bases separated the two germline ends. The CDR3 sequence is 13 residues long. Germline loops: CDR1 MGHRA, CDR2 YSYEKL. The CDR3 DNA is TGCGCCAGCTGCGACGTTGTCGGTGAGACCCAGTACTTC. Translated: CASCDVVGETQYF.